Listed below are T cell receptor beta chains from one sample, sequenced in a study of blood T cell repertoires in COVID-19. Sequencing used immunoSEQ multiplex PCR; TCRdb keeps in-frame clones, though not all of them. The table includes roughly 160,000 clones, roughly 86% detected once. Sequences were obtained from peripheral blood. These receptors originate from a man aged 18-30 years with acute or convalescent COVID-19. The CDR3 runs from the conserved cysteine through the conserved F or W. The order of the fields is CDR3 DNA, CDR3 protein, clone size, D gene, J gene, V gene. A D gene is named only where the DNA matches it firmly. Rows may omit the clone size; those that give it use once, few, many or a size class.

TGTGCCTGGAGTGTTCTGCAGGGCAGCAATCAGCCCCAGCATTTT CAWSVLQGSNQPQHF - - TRBJ1-5 TRBV30
TGTGCCAGCAGCCAAGTTGGGACAGGGGCGTATACGCAGTATTTT CASSQVGTGAYTQYF - TRBD1 TRBJ2-3 TRBV14
TGTGCCAGCAGCGACAGGGGGCTCGCTGGAAACACCATATATTTT CASSDRGLAGNTIYF few TRBD1 TRBJ1-3 TRBV7-9
TGTGCCATCCAGGACTCACAGGGCATAGGTGGCTACACCTTC CAIQDSQGIGGYTF - - TRBJ1-2 TRBV10-3
TGTGCCAGCAGCCCAGGGCTCTATAATTCACCCCTCCACTTT CASSPGLYNSPLHF - - TRBJ1-6 TRBV14
TGTGCCTGCAACTCGATGTCGTATGGCTACACCTTC CACNSMSYGYTF - - TRBJ1-2 TRBV30
TGTGCCAGCAGAAGTCAGGGGGGATATCAGCCCCAGCATTTT CASRSQGGYQPQHF - TRBD1 TRBJ1-5 TRBV2
TGTGCCAGCAGCTTAGCGGGCCCGAATGAAAAACTGTTTTTT CASSLAGPNEKLFF - - TRBJ1-4 TRBV7-9
TGTGCCACCAGCGCCGCGCGGGGGGGAGAGACCCAGTACTTC CATSAARGGETQYF - TRBD2 TRBJ2-5 TRBV15
TGTGCCAGCAGCCAGGGCCTACAGTCTAACTATGGCTACACCTTC CASSQGLQSNYGYTF - - TRBJ1-2 TRBV5-4
TGTGCCAGCAGCTTAATAGGGGGCAATCAGCCCCAGCATTTT CASSLIGGNQPQHF - - TRBJ1-5 TRBV7-8
TGTGCCAGCAGCCCCAACCCAGCGGGGGTCTCCTACGAGCAGTACTTC CASSPNPAGVSYEQYF - TRBD2 TRBJ2-7 TRBV7-9
TGCAGCGTTGACAGCGGGGGATACAATGAGCAGTTCTTC CSVDSGGYNEQFF - TRBD2 TRBJ2-1 TRBV29-1
TGTGCCAGCAGTTTTAAAGATAATAAGGACAGTTGGGATTCACCCCTCCACTTT CASSFKDNKDSWDSPLHF - - TRBJ1-6 TRBV5-4
TGTGCCAGTAGTAACCGGGACAGGGCTGGCTACACCTTC CASSNRDRAGYTF few TRBD1 TRBJ1-2 TRBV19
TGTGCCACCAGCAGTCTTCAGCACGGACACTCCTACAATGAGCAGTTCTTC CATSSLQHGHSYNEQFF - - TRBJ2-1 TRBV15
TGTGCCAGCAGGTCGACAGGGTCCTATGGCTACACCTTC CASRSTGSYGYTF - TRBD1 TRBJ1-2 TRBV7-9
TGTGCCAGCAAGGCGGGACAGGGGTATCAGCCCCAGCATTTT CASKAGQGYQPQHF - TRBD1 TRBJ1-5 TRBV27
TGTGCCATTACCGATGAGCGGGACAATGAGCAGTTCTTC CAITDERDNEQFF - - TRBJ2-1 TRBV12-3/TRBV12-4
TGTGCCAGCAGCTTAAGAACAGGGCAGCCCCAGCATTTT CASSLRTGQPQHF - - TRBJ1-5 TRBV5-5
TGCGCCAGCAGCCAAGATCCCCAGGGTGTTACCCAGTACTTC CASSQDPQGVTQYF - - TRBJ2-5 TRBV4-1
TGTGCCAGCAAACCACAGGGCCTACCCGGCTACACCTTC CASKPQGLPGYTF - - TRBJ1-2 TRBV7-9
TGTGCCAGTAGTAGCCAGGGGACGAACACTGAAGCTTTCTTT CASSSQGTNTEAFF - - TRBJ1-1 TRBV19
TGTGCCAGCAGCCAAAATCCCGACAGCGGCTACACCTTC CASSQNPDSGYTF - - TRBJ1-2 TRBV3-1/TRBV3-2
TGTGCCAGCACGGACAGGGATGGGATTCAGCCCCAGCATTTT CASTDRDGIQPQHF - TRBD1 TRBJ1-5 TRBV18
TGCCTACGACTCGGACAACAAGAGACCCAGTACTTC CLRLGQQETQYF - - TRBJ2-5 TRBV30
TGTGCCAGCAGCTTAGTTACCGGGACTAGGGTTTCTATCGCTGATGGCTACACCTTC CASSLVTGTRVSIADGYTF - - TRBJ1-2 TRBV7-8
TGTGCCAGCAGCAATTGGGCAGAGAATCAGCCCCAGCATTTT CASSNWAENQPQHF - - TRBJ1-5 TRBV21-1
TGTGCCAGCTCACAAACAGGGGGAAGTAGGAACACTGAAGCTTTCTTT CASSQTGGSRNTEAFF - TRBD1 TRBJ1-1 TRBV18
TGTGCCAGCCAGGGACAGCTTAATGAAAAACTGTTTTTT CASQGQLNEKLFF - TRBD1 TRBJ1-4 TRBV2
TGTGCCAGCAGCTTGGCGGGGGGTATTCAGCCCCAGCATTTT CASSLAGGIQPQHF - - TRBJ1-5 TRBV5-8
TGTGCCAGCAGATCTACAGGGGGCCGCTACACCTTC CASRSTGGRYTF - TRBD1 TRBJ1-2 TRBV28
TGCAGCGTTGATCGAGGTGGGGTGGAGGTTTACAATGAGCAGTTCTTC CSVDRGGVEVYNEQFF - - TRBJ2-1 TRBV29-1
TGTGCCACCCTAACAGGGGGCACTGAAGCTTTCTTT CATLTGGTEAFF - TRBD1 TRBJ1-1 TRBV7-9
TGTGCCAGCAGTTTATTCCTAGATGGGGGCTACACCTTC CASSLFLDGGYTF - - TRBJ1-2 TRBV27
TGTGCCAGCCGGCCAGGGGCTGGAAACACCATATATTTT CASRPGAGNTIYF - - TRBJ1-3 TRBV2
TGTGCCAGCATCCACAGGGGACTCTCCTACAATGAGCAGTTCTTC CASIHRGLSYNEQFF - - TRBJ2-1 TRBV7-8
TGTGCCAGCAGCCCAACAGGGGAGAGGCATGGCTACACCTTC CASSPTGERHGYTF few TRBD1 TRBJ1-2 TRBV7-9
TGTGCCAGCAGTTTATCGGCGGCTAGCGGGGGCCTAGCGGTGGCCCAGTACTTC CASSLSAASGGLAVAQYF - TRBD2 TRBJ2-5 TRBV27
TGTGCCAGCAGTTTGTCGGGGGGGTGGACTGAAGCTTTCTTT CASSLSGGWTEAFF - - TRBJ1-1 TRBV28
TGTGCCAGCAGTTACGTTGGGCAGGGCGTAGTGAGTCGGAGCAATCAGCCCCAGCATTTT CASSYVGQGVVSRSNQPQHF - - TRBJ1-5 TRBV6-2/TRBV6-3
TGTGCCAGCTCACCACGGACAGGGGCTCAGAACACTGAAGCTTTCTTT CASSPRTGAQNTEAFF - TRBD1 TRBJ1-1 TRBV18
TGTGCCACCAGTGCCCTAGCGGGGGGGCTGGACAATGAGCAGTTCTTC CATSALAGGLDNEQFF - TRBD2 TRBJ2-1 TRBV24-1
TGCAGCGTTGAAGGGGGAGGCAGGGGGCCAGCTTTCTTT CSVEGGGRGPAFF few TRBD1 TRBJ1-1 TRBV29-1
TGTGCCATCAGTGACCCGGGCCGGGGGAGCACAGATACGCAGTATTTT CAISDPGRGSTDTQYF - - TRBJ2-3 TRBV10-3
TGTGCCAGCAGTTTATACAGGAAGAATGAAAAACTGTTTTTT CASSLYRKNEKLFF - - TRBJ1-4 TRBV28